The 19 T cell receptor beta chains below come from one sample, sequenced in a study of blood T cell repertoires in COVID-19. Assay used: immunoSEQ multiplex PCR; TCRdb lists only in-frame clones, some missing. Seen here are some 150,000 clones, about 87% observed once, and the top ten hold more than 0.8%. Sequencing input: peripheral blood. These receptors were collected from a woman between 45 and 65 years old with acute or convalescent COVID-19.

The CDR3 reads CASSYRLAGYYEQYF. As DNA, the CDR3 is TGTGCCAGCAGTTACAGACTAGCGGGATACTACGAGCAGTACTTC. The V gene is TRBV27, the J gene TRBJ2-7, with 11 bases identical to TRBD2. In germline, CDR1 is MNHEY, CDR2 SMNVEV (reference sequence). Trimming cost V 4 bases and J 3 bases; bases outside gene matches: 5. The CDR3 totals 15 residues.

The chain is built from TRBV10-3 and TRBJ2-1; TRBD2 matches 10 bases. This CDR3 is built from 13 residues. With 10 bases clipped from V and 3 bases from J, the junction kept 3 bases outside the gene matches. The germline V gene encodes CDR1 ENHRY and CDR2 SYGVKD. The CDR3 nucleotides read TGTGCCACCACTAGCGGGAACTACAATGAGCAGTTCTTC. Translated: CATTSGNYNEQFF.

The chain is built from TRBV10-3 and TRBJ1-1, with TRBD1 matching over 9 bases. There are 13 residues in the CDR3. Per germline, CDR1 ENHRY and CDR2 SYGVKD. V shed 7 bases and J 8 bases; nucleotides not matched to a gene: 8. CDR3 loop: CAITQTGGKEAFF. The CDR3 DNA sequence: TGTGCCATCACCCAAACAGGGGGCAAGGAAGCTTTCTTT.

This chain links TRBV24-1 with TRBJ1-1; 9 nucleotides match TRBD1. Germline V gene data show CDR1 as KGHDR and CDR2 as SFDVKD. This CDR3 region has 16 residues. Germline trimming cut 2 bases from V and 4 bases from J; bases unmatched to any gene: 7. This CDR3 is CATSDSYRGRITEAFF. In nucleotides, the CDR3 is TGTGCCACCAGTGATTCTTACAGGGGGCGTATCACTGAAGCTTTCTTT.

The chain uses TRBV19 and TRBJ2-5, with D uncertain. CDR1 is LNHDA, CDR2 SQIVND, per germline (reference sequence). V gave up 1 base and J gave up 2 bases, with 8 bases separating them. The CDR3 is 14 amino acids. CDR3 residues: CASSIVNRQETQYF. The CDR3 DNA reads as TGTGCCAGTAGTATAGTAAACAGACAAGAGACCCAGTACTTC. Using reference TRBV19 and TRBJ2-5 for the parts outside the CDR3, the full variable domain is DGGITQSPKYLFRKEGQNVTLSCEQNLNHDAMYWYRQDPGQGLRLIYYSQIVNDFQKGDIAEGYSVSREKKESFPLTVTSAQKNPTAFYLCASSIVNRQETQYFGPGTRLLVL.

This chain connects TRBV21-1 to TRBJ2-7; TRBD2 is the table's D call, not checked against the DNA. TRBV21-1 is deemed a pseudogene. CDR3 length: 11 amino acids. The CDR3 bases are TGTGCCAGCAGAGATAGTCTCGAGCAGTACTTC. This sequence encodes CASRDSLEQYF.

The chain has TRBV19 and TRBJ2-3; 8 nucleotides align to TRBD1. With V trimmed by 4 bases and J by 5 bases, 5 bases remained unmatched. This CDR3 has 14 residues. Germline V CDR1 and CDR2: LNHDA, SQIVND (reference sequence). CDR3 sequence (DNA): TGTGCCAGTAGTACAACAGGGGGTGAAGATACGCAGTATTTT. Translating gives CASSTTGGEDTQYF.

The CDR3 loop is CASSPMSTEAFF. The CDR3 DNA reads as TGTGCCAGTAGCCCAATGAGCACTGAAGCTTTCTTT. The V gene is TRBV19, the J gene TRBJ1-1; no definite D call. Germline loops: CDR1 LNHDA, CDR2 SQIVND (reference sequence). Trimming took 6 bases from V and 4 from J, leaving 9 bases between them. The CDR3 totals 12 residues. The entire variable domain, with the rest obtained from reference TRBV19 and TRBJ1-1, is as follows: DGGITQSPKYLFRKEGQNVTLSCEQNLNHDAMYWYRQDPGQGLRLIYYSQIVNDFQKGDIAEGYSVSREKKESFPLTVTSAQKNPTAFYLCASSPMSTEAFFGQGTRLTVV.

The chain couples TRBV24-1 to TRBJ1-5; D remains unclear. The V gene lost 4 bases and the J gene lost 5 bases, with 8 bases spanning the gap. The CDR3 extends over 13 amino acids. From germline, CDR1 is KGHDR and CDR2 SFDVKD. The CDR3 nucleotides are TGTGCCACCAGTGAAAATACAGATCAGCCCCAGCATTTT. This gives the protein CATSENTDQPQHF.

The chain couples TRBV7-9 to TRBJ1-1; tentative D call: TRBD1 (6 bases). CDR3 length: 13 amino acids. V was shortened by 8 bases and J by 1 base, with 11 bases between the two germline ends. Looked up from germline, CDR1 is SEHNR and CDR2 is FQNEAQ (reference sequence). The CDR3 DNA follows: TGTGCCAGCGGAGCACAGGGGAACACTGAAGCTTTCTTT. Its protein product is CASGAQGNTEAFF. Full variable domain (missing parts from reference TRBV7-9 and TRBJ1-1): DTGVSQNPRHKITKRGQNVTFRCDPISEHNRLYWYRQTLGQGPEFLTYFQNEAQLEKSRLLSDRFSAERPKGSFSTLEIQRTEQGDSAMYLCASGAQGNTEAFFGQGTRLTVV.

The chain joins TRBV5-6 to TRBJ1-2; 8 bases are a match to TRBD1. The V gene end was trimmed by 4 bases and the J gene end by 7 bases; junction bases not matched to a gene: 6. Germline V CDR1 and CDR2: SGHDT, YYEEEE. The CDR3 covers 13 residues. CDR3 DNA: TGTGCCAGCAGCCACCAGGGGGCGGGTGGCTACACCTTC. It codes for CASSHQGAGGYTF.

This chain joins TRBV7-3 and TRBJ2-7, with 7 nucleotides matching TRBD1. The CDR3 contains 14 residues. The V segment lost 2 bases and the J segment 0 bases; nucleotides outside the gene matches: 1. CDR1 is SGHTA and CDR2 is FQGTGA in the germline V gene. The CDR3 DNA follows: TGTGCCAGCAGCTTAGGGGACAGCTCCTACGAGCAGTACTTC. Its translation: CASSLGDSSYEQYF.

This sequence joins TRBV7-9 and TRBJ1-3, with 9 positions matching TRBD1. V lost 4 bases, J lost 4 bases, and 8 bases stayed unmatched. CDR3 length equals 16 residues. Per the germline V gene, CDR1 is SEHNR and CDR2 is FQNEAQ (reference sequence). CDR3 amino acids: CASSSRDREAGNTIYF. CDR3 DNA: TGTGCCAGCAGCTCCCGGGACAGGGAAGCCGGAAACACCATATATTTT.

The chain couples TRBV11-1 to TRBJ2-3; 7 positions match TRBD2. V was pared by 3 bases and J by 2 bases, with 5 bases of the junction left unmatched. This CDR3 is built from 15 residues. CDR1 is SGHAT and CDR2 is FQDESV in the germline V gene (reference sequence). The CDR3 spells CASSFERGYTDTQYF. The CDR3 DNA is TGTGCCAGCAGCTTCGAGCGGGGCTACACAGATACGCAGTATTTT.

DNA for the CDR3: TGTGCCAGCAGCTTTCGGGCAGGGGGTAATCAGCCCCAGCATTTT. Translated: CASSFRAGGNQPQHF. V gene TRBV7-8 combines with J gene TRBJ1-5; 7 bases align to TRBD1. The germline V gene has CDR1 SGHVS and CDR2 FQNEAQ. The CDR3 contains 15 residues. V shed 3 bases and J 4 bases; nucleotides not matched to a gene: 6. Full variable domain (rest looked up from reference TRBV7-8 and TRBJ1-5): GAGVSQSPRYKVAKRGQDVALRCDPISGHVSLFWYQQALGQGPEFLTYFQNEAQLDKSGLPSDRFFAERPEGSVSTLKIQRTQQEDSAVYLCASSFRAGGNQPQHFGDGTRLSIL.

In DNA, the CDR3 is TGCGCCAGCAGCCCACGACAGGGGCAATCCTACGAGCAGTACTTC. Its translation: CASSPRQGQSYEQYF. The chain has TRBV5-1 and TRBJ2-7, with 8 bases identical to TRBD1. The CDR3 is 15 residues long. V lost 4 bases and J lost 1; bases outside the gene matches: 7. Germline V gene sequence: CDR1 SGHRS, CDR2 YFSETQ.

This clone was observed a handful of times. The chain joins TRBV29-1 to TRBJ1-1; 9 bases line up with TRBD1. V was clipped by 8 bases and J by 5 bases; unmatched bases: 6. This CDR3 has 12 residues. In germline, CDR1 is SQVTM, CDR2 ANQGSEA. The CDR3 DNA follows: TGCAGCTTATTGGACAGGGGAACTGAAGCTTTCTTT. Translated, it gives CSLLDRGTEAFF.

The chain combines TRBV4-1 with TRBJ2-7; perhaps TRBD2 as D (7 bases). CDR3 size: 16 residues. Germline V lookup: CDR1 MGHRA, CDR2 YSYEKL. V lost 0 bases to trimming and J lost 3 bases, with 15 bases between them. The CDR3 DNA follows: TGCGCCAGCAGCCAAGACCAGAGGGGGGGCGTCTACGAGCAGTACTTC. It specifies CASSQDQRGGVYEQYF.

This clone appeared a single time. The chain couples TRBV28 to TRBJ1-1; D might be TRBD1 (6 bases). The CDR3 covers 17 residues. V was cut by 5 bases and J by 2 bases, with 21 bases left in between. The germline CDR1 and CDR2 sequences are MDHEN and SYDVKM. The CDR3 spells CASSHLTGSKGNTEAFF. The CDR3 DNA reads as TGTGCCAGCAGTCACTTGACAGGCAGTAAGGGTAACACTGAAGCTTTCTTT.